This T cell receptor (beta chain) comes out of a study of blood T cell repertoires in COVID-19. The repertoire was sequenced with immunoSEQ multiplex PCR; TCRdb's copy has only in-frame clones and lacks some. Of roughly 500,000 clones in the sample, around 89% were seen once. Germline CDR1 is LGHNA and CDR2 is YSLEER. The CDR3 runs to 17 residues. Germline trimming cut 3 bases from V and 5 bases from J; bases unmatched to any gene: 8. The V call is TRBV4-3, the J call TRBJ2-4, with TRBD2 identical over 12 bases. The sequenced sample was PBMCs or T cells enriched from blood (not recorded which). The receptor was isolated from a middle-aged woman who had recovered from COVID-19. CDR3 amino acids: CASSQSLAGGPQNIQYF. The CDR3 nucleotides read TGCGCCAGCAGCCAGTCGCTAGCGGGAGGGCCCCAAAACATTCAGTACTTC.